This T cell receptor (beta chain) was sequenced for a study of cytomegalovirus exposure and HLA in healthy donors. The wider study: Genetic ancestry analysis placed about 84% of the approximately 390 donors that were genotyped in the Caucasian-associated cluster. Study-level results: Owing to their indistinguishability, certain V segments, notably TRBV6-2 and TRBV6-3, were excluded. The authors judged a highly shared variant cluster likely a sequencing artifact. A later analysis linked some 17,000 TCR beta sequences to HLA alleles at 0.05 false discovery rate.

Deletions cut 2 bases from V and 0 bases from J, with 14 bases between. Germline values: CDR1 PRHDT, CDR2 FYEKMQ (reference sequence). The CDR3 has 17 residues. A remark on this clone: No antigen is known for it.

PCR primers comprised 60 Vbeta and 13 Jbeta primers. Measured with immunoSEQ multiplex PCR; TCRdb has only the in-frame clones, and not every one. The table records about 150,000 clones, less than 85% of them present only once. This TCR was sampled from an older woman in good health and CMV-seropositive. The material sequenced was PBMCs. The chain employs TRBV13 and TRBJ2-4; possible D gene TRBD1, 5 bases. CDR3 amino acids: CASSLTQASLAKNIQYF. CDR3 nucleotides: TGTGCCAGCAGCTTAACACAGGCAAGCCTAGCCAAAAACATTCAGTACTTC.